These T cell receptor beta chains were read from a single sample in a study of blood T cell repertoires in COVID-19. The assay was immunoSEQ multiplex PCR, and TCRdb's table has in-frame clones only and misses some. The top ten hold 10% of the sample, which has fewer than 100,000 clones, 86% seen once. Sequenced: peripheral blood. The origin of the receptors is a man aged 50 to 60 with acute or convalescent COVID-19. CDR3s include the opening cysteine and the closing phenylalanine or tryptophan. D genes are given only for firm matches. Size is stated for part of the rows, as once, few or many counts, or as a class when the clone is expanded.

V gene: TRBV5-5; CDR3 length: 14; J gene: TRBJ1-1; D gene: NA; clone size: NA; CDR3 DNA: TGTGCCAGCAGCTTGTTGCGGGCTACCACTGAAGCTTTCTTT; CDR3 protein: CASSLLRATTEAFF
V gene: TRBV2; CDR3 length: 18; J gene: TRBJ2-3; D gene: TRBD2; clone size: NA; CDR3 DNA: TGTGCCAGCAGTCGCCGGGACTATGGTGAGATTAGCACAGATACGCAGTATTTT; CDR3 protein: CASSRRDYGEISTDTQYF
V gene: TRBV12-5; CDR3 length: 14; J gene: TRBJ2-1; D gene: NA; clone size: NA; CDR3 DNA: TGTGCTAGTGTACGGGACTTCCCTTTTTATGAGCAGTTCTTC; CDR3 protein: CASVRDFPFYEQFF
V gene: TRBV27; CDR3 length: 16; J gene: TRBJ2-1; D gene: TRBD2; clone size: once; CDR3 DNA: TGTGCCAGCAGTTTATTTACTAGCGGAACCTACAATGAGCAGTTCTTC; CDR3 protein: CASSLFTSGTYNEQFF
V gene: TRBV20-1; CDR3 length: 11; J gene: TRBJ2-4; D gene: TRBD1; clone size: NA; CDR3 DNA: TGCAGTGGCGGACAGGGGGCCATTCAGTACTTC; CDR3 protein: CSGGQGAIQYF
V gene: TRBV7-3; CDR3 length: 16; J gene: TRBJ2-3; D gene: TRBD2; clone size: NA; CDR3 DNA: TGTGCCAGCAGCGCCCTAGCGGGAGGGAGCTCAGATACGCAGTATTTT; CDR3 protein: CASSALAGGSSDTQYF
V gene: TRBV19; CDR3 length: 16; J gene: TRBJ1-1; D gene: TRBD1; clone size: NA; CDR3 DNA: TGTGCCAGTATGCCCGGACAGGGAGGAGGGAACACTGAAGCTTTCTTT; CDR3 protein: CASMPGQGGGNTEAFF
V gene: TRBV4-1; CDR3 length: 15; J gene: TRBJ1-1; D gene: NA; clone size: NA; CDR3 DNA: TGCGCCAGCAGTCGAAGACAGGAAATGAACACTGAAGCTTTCTTT; CDR3 protein: CASSRRQEMNTEAFF
V gene: TRBV6-4; CDR3 length: 17; J gene: TRBJ2-6; D gene: NA; clone size: NA; CDR3 DNA: TGTGCCAGCAGCCCACAAGCGGTGGCGGCTGGGGCCAACGTCCTGACTTTC; CDR3 protein: CASSPQAVAAGANVLTF
V gene: TRBV6-5; CDR3 length: 15; J gene: TRBJ2-1; D gene: TRBD2; clone size: NA; CDR3 DNA: TGTGCCAGCAGTTACTCGGTTCCTAGCGGCAATGAGCAGTTCTTC; CDR3 protein: CASSYSVPSGNEQFF
V gene: TRBV5-1; CDR3 length: 15; J gene: TRBJ2-3; D gene: TRBD1; clone size: NA; CDR3 DNA: TGCGCCAGCAGCTTGTCAGGGGGCGGCACAGATACGCAGTATTTT; CDR3 protein: CASSLSGGGTDTQYF
V gene: TRBV2; CDR3 length: 14; J gene: TRBJ1-5; D gene: TRBD1; clone size: once; CDR3 DNA: TGTGCCAGCAGGGGACAGGGGGTATATCAGCCCCAGCATTTT; CDR3 protein: CASRGQGVYQPQHF
V gene: TRBV11-2; CDR3 length: 13; J gene: TRBJ2-7; D gene: TRBD1; clone size: NA; CDR3 DNA: TGTGCCAGCAGCTTCGACAGGGGAAGGGAGCAGTACTTC; CDR3 protein: CASSFDRGREQYF
V gene: TRBV7-9; CDR3 length: 14; J gene: TRBJ2-5; D gene: NA; clone size: NA; CDR3 DNA: TGTGCCAGCAGCTTAGATCAGGATCAAGAGACCCAGTACTTC; CDR3 protein: CASSLDQDQETQYF
V gene: TRBV5-5; CDR3 length: 16; J gene: TRBJ2-1; D gene: NA; clone size: NA; CDR3 DNA: TGTGCCAGCAGCTTGGTCGGTGCGGGAACCTACAATGAGCAGTTCTTC; CDR3 protein: CASSLVGAGTYNEQFF
V gene: TRBV3-1/TRBV3-2; CDR3 length: 17; J gene: TRBJ2-3; D gene: TRBD2; clone size: NA; CDR3 DNA: TGTGCCAGCAGCCCGATAATGGCGGGAGAAGACACAGATACGCAGTATTTT; CDR3 protein: CASSPIMAGEDTDTQYF
V gene: TRBV5-4; CDR3 length: 13; J gene: TRBJ1-2; D gene: NA; clone size: NA; CDR3 DNA: TGTGCCAGCAGCCAAGCGGACCTTTATGGCTACACCTTC; CDR3 protein: CASSQADLYGYTF